These 21 T cell receptor beta chains were all obtained from the same sample, sequenced in a study of blood T cell repertoires in COVID-19. Using immunoSEQ multiplex PCR, the repertoire was profiled, and TCRdb retains in-frame clones only, with some absent. The table shows 70,000 to 100,000 clones, with roughly 87% occurring only once. The sample consisted of peripheral blood. These TCRs come from an older woman with COVID-19, enrolled during active disease.

In DNA, the CDR3 is TGTGCCAGCAGCTTGGAAGCCGTCAGGAATAATTCACCCCTCCACTTT. This encodes CASSLEAVRNNSPLHF. The V gene is TRBV5-6, the J gene TRBJ1-6, with D uncertain. The germline V gene encodes CDR1 SGHDT and CDR2 YYEEEE. V lost 0 bases, J lost 5 bases, and 12 bases lay in between. This CDR3 has 16 residues.

About this clone: The junction departs from germline at one end; a sequencing error may be responsible. The chain carries TRBV6-4 and TRBJ2-3; D perhaps matches TRBD2 (5 bases). CDR1 and CDR2 from the germline V gene are MRHNA and SNTAGT. This CDR3 spans 14 amino acids. The chain's CDR3 is CASRDSATSDTQYF. CDR3 sequence (DNA): TGTGCCAGCAGGGACTCCGCCACTTCAGATACGCAGTATTTT.

The rearrangement links TRBV13 to TRBJ2-1; perhaps TRBD1 as D (6 bases). CDR1 PRHDT and CDR2 FYEKMQ come from the germline V gene (reference sequence). There are 14 residues in the CDR3. The V end lost 7 bases, the J end lost 5 bases, and 15 bases lay between the germline ends. The CDR3 DNA is TGTGCCAGCACCTTGGGGGACATACACAATGAGCAGTTCTTC. The encoded protein is CASTLGDIHNEQFF.

This chain links TRBV2 with TRBJ1-3, with 12 bases that match TRBD1. The germline gives CDR1 SNHLY, CDR2 FYNNEI. The CDR3 has 15 amino acids. Losses at the gene ends were 6 bases for V and 6 bases for J; bases not matched to a gene: 6. The CDR3 is CASRTGTGGENTIYF. CDR3 bases: TGTGCCAGCAGAACCGGGACAGGGGGCGAAAACACCATATATTTT.

V gene TRBV9 combines with J gene TRBJ2-3; 12 bases align to TRBD2. V was pared by 0 bases and J by 4 bases, with 3 bases of the junction left unmatched. This CDR3 contains 16 residues. From germline, CDR1 is SGDLS and CDR2 YYNGEE. The CDR3 protein is CASSVATSGGPDTQYF. In nucleotides, the CDR3 is TGTGCCAGCAGCGTAGCTACTAGCGGGGGGCCAGATACGCAGTATTTT.

The chain carries TRBV2 and TRBJ2-7; TRBD1 matches at 12 bases. The V segment lost 4 bases and the J segment 5 bases; nucleotides outside the gene matches: 12. In germline, CDR1 is SNHLY, CDR2 FYNNEI. This CDR3 comprises 17 residues. The CDR3 here is CASSVGTGGGRKNEQYF. In DNA form, the CDR3 reads TGTGCCAGCAGTGTAGGGACAGGGGGCGGAAGGAAAAACGAGCAGTACTTC.

The chain combines TRBV30 with TRBJ1-6, with D uncertain. The germline V gene has CDR1 GTSNPN and CDR2 SVGIG (reference sequence). The CDR3 covers 19 residues. Trimming pared 1 base from V and 7 bases from J, leaving 26 bases between. The CDR3 is CAWSAWKSPGVSLNSPLHF. The CDR3 nucleotides read TGTGCCTGGAGTGCCTGGAAGAGCCCCGGGGTCAGCCTAAATTCACCCCTCCACTTT.

As to this clone: Germline and junction disagree at one end, which may indicate a read error. The chain has TRBV18 and TRBJ2-1; 12 nucleotides line up with TRBD2. The CDR3 runs 16 residues. CDR1 is KGHSH, CDR2 LQKENI, per germline. The CDR3 spells CASSPLAGGLRDEQFF. CDR3 nucleotides: TGTGCCAGCTCCCCACTAGCGGGGGGCCTCCGGGATGAGCAGTTCTTC.

The chain joins TRBV6-5 to TRBJ1-2, with D perhaps TRBD1 (6 bases). Trimming took off 6 bases at V and 7 bases at J, with 6 bases between the two ends. The CDR3 spans 10 residues. Germline CDR1 is MNHEY and CDR2 is SVGAGI. Written as DNA, the CDR3 is TGTGCCAGCAGAGGGGGTGGCTACACCTTC. This translates into CASRGGGYTF.

The gene calls are TRBV6-5 and TRBJ1-1; D gene ambiguous. Germline CDR1 reads MNHEY; CDR2 reads SVGAGI. The germline V and J ends were trimmed by 7 bases and 9 bases, with 9 bases remaining between them. The CDR3 runs 10 residues. The CDR3 is CASIREKAFF. CDR3 nucleotides: TGTGCCAGCATCCGGGAGAAAGCTTTCTTT.

This chain joins TRBV2 and TRBJ2-3; perhaps TRBD1 as D (7 bases). V shed 10 bases and J shed 5 bases, with 16 bases lying between them. Germline V CDR1 and CDR2: SNHLY, FYNNEI. The CDR3 spans 13 residues. This CDR3 reads CATKEGAQDTQYF. CDR3 DNA: TGTGCCACCAAGGAGGGGGCGCAAGATACGCAGTATTTT.

The chain carries TRBV12-3 or TRBV12-4 and TRBJ1-1; tentative D call: TRBD1 (6 bases). The V end lost 4 bases, the J end lost 11 bases, and 17 bases lay between the germline ends. This CDR3 spans 13 amino acids. The CDR3 region has the DNA TGTGCCAGCAGTTCAGACAGGCCTGAGGGGGCTTTCTTT. This codes for CASSSDRPEGAFF.

The chain is built from TRBV30 and TRBJ1-1; no definite D call. Germline lookup yields CDR1 GTSNPN and CDR2 SVGIG (reference sequence). The CDR3 has 13 amino acids. V gave up 2 bases and J gave up 4 bases, with 11 bases separating them. The DNA of the CDR3 is TGTGCCTGGAGTAAACTGGAGGGCACTGAAGCTTTCTTT. This encodes CAWSKLEGTEAFF.

The rearrangement uses TRBV5-8 and TRBJ1-2; 7 positions match TRBD1. Trimming took 3 bases from V and 7 from J; bases not matched to a gene: 18. The CDR3 contains 17 residues. From germline, CDR1 is SGHTS and CDR2 YDEGEE. CDR3: CASSSMKSTGDAFGYTF. CDR3 sequence (DNA): TGTGCCAGCAGCTCAATGAAGAGCACAGGGGATGCCTTTGGCTACACCTTC.

The chain combines TRBV5-6 with TRBJ1-4; weak D call: TRBD1 (5 bases). V was shortened by 0 bases and J by 7 bases, with 16 bases between the two germline ends. CDR1 is SGHDT and CDR2 is YYEEEE in the germline V gene. The CDR3 runs 16 residues. The CDR3 region has the DNA TGTGCCAGCAGCTTGGATAGGACAACAATAGGTGAAAAACTGTTTTTT. Protein sequence: CASSLDRTTIGEKLFF.

V is TRBV6-6 and J is TRBJ2-3; 8 bases fit TRBD1. The CDR3 covers 15 residues. V was clipped by 6 bases and J by 6 bases; unmatched bases: 11. Germline CDR1 MNHNY, CDR2 SVGAGI (reference sequence). For the CDR3, the DNA is TGTGCCAGCAGACCCCAGGGGGCGCAGACCGATACGCAGTATTTT. Its protein product is CASRPQGAQTDTQYF.

The chain joins TRBV5-1 to TRBJ2-7; 10 nucleotides align to TRBD2. Per the germline V gene, CDR1 is SGHRS and CDR2 is YFSETQ. The CDR3 consists of 15 residues. After removal of 0 bases from V and 7 bases from J, the junction contained 7 bases not matched to a gene. CDR3 residues: CASSLGVAGGREQYF. Written as DNA, the CDR3 is TGCGCCAGCAGCTTGGGAGTAGCGGGGGGACGGGAGCAGTACTTC.

This chain's CDR3 is CASSYGNRGGETQYF. DNA for the CDR3: TGTGCCAGCAGTTACGGAAACAGGGGTGGGGAGACCCAGTACTTC. This sequence joins TRBV6-5 and TRBJ2-5; 7 nucleotides match TRBD1. Germline CDR1 MNHEY, CDR2 SVGAGI. CDR3 length: 15 amino acids. Trimming took 2 bases from V and 5 from J; bases not matched to a gene: 8.

This rearrangement joins TRBV9 to TRBJ2-7, with 9 positions matching TRBD2. V lost 4 bases to trimming and J lost 5 bases; unmatched junction nucleotides: 13. The length of the CDR3 is 16 residues. Germline V gives CDR1 SGDLS, CDR2 YYNGEE. Here the CDR3 reads CASSPRGERGVDEQYF. CDR3 nucleotide sequence: TGTGCCAGCAGCCCCCGTGGAGAGCGGGGGGTCGACGAGCAGTACTTC.

This clone was counted a few times. V and J are TRBV19 and TRBJ1-5, with TRBD1 matching 8 bases. Germline values: CDR1 LNHDA, CDR2 SQIVND (reference sequence). The CDR3 totals 15 residues. With V trimmed by 1 base and J by 7 bases, 6 bases remained unmatched. CDR3 residues: CASSIAGTGGQPQHF. Here the CDR3 DNA reads TGTGCCAGTAGTATAGCGGGTACAGGGGGACAGCCCCAGCATTTT.

The chain employs TRBV7-9 and TRBJ1-1; D is uncertain. The V and J ends lost 0 bases and 1 base respectively, with 3 bases between them. The CDR3 has 13 residues. Germline V gives CDR1 SEHNR, CDR2 FQNEAQ (reference sequence). The CDR3: CASSLAGNTEAFF. CDR3 coding DNA: TGTGCCAGCAGCTTAGCCGGGAACACTGAAGCTTTCTTT.